This entry concerns a single TCR beta chain. Here immunoSEQ multiplex PCR was the method, and the copy in TCRdb shows in-frame clones only, minus some. The sample holds around 140,000 clones; around 88% are singletons and the top ten take roughly 2.9%. V was pared by 10 bases and J by 3 bases, with 15 bases between. Germline V gene data show CDR1 as MNHEY and CDR2 as SVGAGI. This CDR3 comprises 13 residues. This specimen belongs to a study of blood T cell repertoires in COVID-19. For the study at large: COVID-19 samples from acute and convalescent phases originated in the United States, Italy and Spain.

The sample comprised peripheral blood. The chain carries TRBV6-5 and TRBJ1-1; D remains unclear. The sequence was obtained from a man between 60 and 70 years old with active or convalescent COVID-19. For the CDR3, the DNA is TGTGCCACCCAAAAGGAGGGATACACTGAAGCTTTCTTT. Translation: CATQKEGYTEAFF.